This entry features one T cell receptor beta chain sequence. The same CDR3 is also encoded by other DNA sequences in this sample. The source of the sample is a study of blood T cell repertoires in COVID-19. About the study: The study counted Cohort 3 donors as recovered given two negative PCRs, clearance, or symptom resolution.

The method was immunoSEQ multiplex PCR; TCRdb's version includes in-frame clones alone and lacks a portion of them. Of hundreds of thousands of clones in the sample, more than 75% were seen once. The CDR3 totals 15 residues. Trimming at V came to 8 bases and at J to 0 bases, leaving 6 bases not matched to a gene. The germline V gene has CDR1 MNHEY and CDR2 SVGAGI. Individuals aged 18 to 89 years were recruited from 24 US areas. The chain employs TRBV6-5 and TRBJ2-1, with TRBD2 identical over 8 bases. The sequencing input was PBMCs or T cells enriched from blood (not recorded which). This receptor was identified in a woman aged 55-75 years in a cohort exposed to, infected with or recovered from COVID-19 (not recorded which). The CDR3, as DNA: TGTGCCAGCTCTAGCGGGCTCAGCTCCTACAATGAGCAGTTCTTC. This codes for CASSSGLSSYNEQFF.